Here is one T cell receptor beta chain with its context. Its antigen is not identified. The assay was immunoSEQ multiplex PCR, and TCRdb's table has in-frame clones only and misses some. The table shows about 150,000 clones, with approximately 88% occurring only once. This entry belongs to a study of T cell responses to AZD1222 COVID-19 vaccine. Study-level results: Sampled repertoires all dated from after the peak T cell response. Seropositive at baseline were only a handful of AZD1222 recipients.

Germline V lookup: CDR1 LGHDT, CDR2 YNNKEL (reference sequence). V lost 5 bases, J lost 4 bases, and 5 bases stayed unmatched. CDR3 length: 14 amino acids. The clonotype comes from an adult in good health. This chain uses TRBV3-1 (or the pseudogene TRBV3-2) with TRBJ1-1; TRBD1 matches at 9 bases. Specimen: peripheral blood, collected on day 0 of MenACWY control vaccination. The CDR3 DNA sequence: TGTGCCAGCAGCGCGTTACAGGGGGCCACTGAAGCTTTCTTT. It specifies CASSALQGATEAFF.